The following is a T cell receptor beta chain sequence with its context. Its cognate antigen is unknown. This entry comes from a study of cytomegalovirus exposure and HLA in healthy donors. Study-wide results and limits: V- and J-gene trimming of TCR beta was linked (in a later analysis) to a missense DCLRE1C variant. An analysis was carried out at a later point. It showed that HLA-associated TCR beta chains were more clonally expanded than equally common non-associated chains. Reported performance of the classifier showed diagnosis of cytomegalovirus status with high specificity and sensitivity.

Germline V gene data show CDR1 as SQVTM and CDR2 as ANQGSEA. This CDR3 is 14 amino acids long. V dropped 2 bases and J dropped 8 bases, with 18 bases sitting between them. Researchers ran the PCR with 60 Vbeta and 13 Jbeta primers. TCRdb keeps only in-frame clones here, not all; method: immunoSEQ multiplex PCR. The sample contains over 130,000 clones, 80% of which appear only once. This clonotype was obtained from a man aged 50 or older in good health and CMV-seronegative. The chain carries TRBV29-1 and TRBJ1-2; tentatively, D is TRBD1 (5 bases). Sample: PBMCs. The CDR3 DNA sequence: TGCAGCGTTGAATCTGGTACAGGCTCGGGCGGCTACACCTTC. The encoded protein is CSVESGTGSGGYTF.